This T cell receptor beta chain was captured by sequencing in a study of blood T cells in healthy people across ages. Findings of the study overall: The lack of PBMC sorting stopped any conclusive naive versus antigen-experienced comparison. Per million T cells, TCR beta diversity dropped about linearly as age rose.

Primers used in a second PCR of roughly 7 to 11 cycles were a sample-barcoded 5' primer and a J-beta primer mix. Via MiXCR, TCRdb re-called the 5' RACE reads, giving one row per CDR3 protein. The table records 1.5 million to 2 million distinct CDR3 sequences, about 50% of them present only once. Concerning this clonotype itself: The antigen remains undetermined. At one end the junction does not follow the germline gene, possibly because of a read error.

CDR1 SGHRS and CDR2 YFSETQ come from the germline V gene. This CDR3 is built from 15 residues. The TCR was taken from a woman aged 40 to 50 in good health. Sequencing was performed on blood. This chain uses TRBV5-1 with TRBJ1-1; a possible D gene is TRBD1 (6 bases). The CDR3: CANSKLQGLNTEAFF. The CDR3 nucleotides are TGCGCCAACAGCAAGCTGCAGGGGCTGAACACTGAAGCTTTCTTT.